These 28 T cell receptor beta chains share one sample of origin, sequenced in a study of cytomegalovirus exposure and HLA in healthy donors. PCR used 60 Vbeta primers and 13 Jbeta primers. The repertoire was sequenced with immunoSEQ multiplex PCR; TCRdb's copy has only in-frame clones and lacks some. The data contain some 14,000 clones, under 70% of them seen just once; the ten biggest clones take up about 15%. Material for sequencing was PBMCs. The source is a woman aged 50 to 60 in good health and CMV-seropositive.

This clone was observed a single time. The chain recombines TRBV11-2 with TRBJ1-1, with a tentative D call TRBD1 (6 bases). This CDR3 contains 15 residues. The ends were cut back, 6 bases at V and 0 bases at J, with 14 bases in the middle. From germline, CDR1 is SGHAT and CDR2 FQNNGV. The chain's CDR3 is CASRSRQVMNTEAFF. CDR3 DNA sequence: TGTGCCAGCAGATCCCGACAGGTGATGAACACTGAAGCTTTCTTT.

This chain uses TRBV9 with TRBJ2-3, with D uncertain. Trimming stripped 0 bases from V and 3 bases from J, with 8 bases between. The CDR3 runs to 14 residues. Germline CDR1 reads SGDLS; CDR2 reads YYNGEE. CDR3 sequence reads: CASSVAARTDTQYF. The CDR3 coding sequence is TGTGCCAGCAGCGTAGCGGCTAGGACAGATACGCAGTATTTT.

This clone ranks as large. V gene TRBV6-1 combines with J gene TRBJ1-5; 10 bases match TRBD1. Germline CDR1 MNHNS, CDR2 SASEGT. This CDR3 is 16 amino acids long. The V and J ends lost 4 bases and 6 bases, in that order; junction bases with no gene match: 9. CDR3 DNA sequence: TGTGCCAGCAGTGGCCGGGACAGGGGACTCCGTCAGCCCCAGCATTTT. This codes for CASSGRDRGLRQPQHF.

This clone was seen only a few times. The V call is TRBV6-1, the J call TRBJ2-6; D is perhaps TRBD1 (5 bases). Germline V gene sequence: CDR1 MNHNS, CDR2 SASEGT. The CDR3 spans 15 residues. V gave up 4 bases and J gave up 0 bases, with 7 bases separating them. The CDR3 sequence: CASSAGISGANVLTF. The CDR3 bases are TGTGCCAGCAGTGCAGGGATCTCTGGGGCCAACGTCCTGACTTTC.

This sequence joins TRBV4-1 and TRBJ2-7; tentatively, D is TRBD1 (6 bases). Trimming shortened V by 3 bases and J by 3 bases, and 15 bases separated the two germline ends. The CDR3 is 15 residues long. The germline V gene encodes CDR1 MGHRA and CDR2 YSYEKL. The CDR3 DNA follows: TGCGCCAGCAGCCATGGGACACGGGGAGTCTACGAGCAGTACTTC. As protein: CASSHGTRGVYEQYF.

By sample fraction, this clone is medium-sized. The chain links TRBV4-2 to TRBJ1-2; TRBD1 might be the D (5 bases). Germline V lookup: CDR1 LGHNA, CDR2 YNFKEQ. Trimming removed 5 bases from V and 0 bases from J, with 10 bases in between. This CDR3 is built from 14 residues. CDR3 residues: CASSFLTANYGYTF. In DNA form, the CDR3 reads TGTGCCAGCAGCTTCCTGACAGCTAACTATGGCTACACCTTC.

The V gene is TRBV6-1, the J gene TRBJ1-5; D possibly corresponds to TRBD1 (5 bases). The germline gives CDR1 MNHNS, CDR2 SASEGT. The CDR3 spans 13 residues. Trimming took 4 bases from V and 2 from J, leaving 6 bases between them. CDR3 sequence (DNA): TGTGCCAGCAGTGCCAGGGGCAATCAGCCCCAGCATTTT. This codes for CASSARGNQPQHF.

The chain uses TRBV27 and TRBJ1-1; TRBD1 matches at 7 bases. The CDR3 length is 12 residues. J was trimmed by 7 bases and V by 2 bases; bases with no gene match: 1. The germline V gene encodes CDR1 MNHEY and CDR2 SMNVEV (reference sequence). Here the CDR3 DNA reads TGTGCCAGCAGTTTACGACAGGGTGAAGCTTTCTTT. It yields the protein CASSLRQGEAFF.

This clone came up a few times. The V and J genes are TRBV4-3 and TRBJ1-4; 11 bases are a match to TRBD1. The CDR3 spans 16 residues. Trimming at V came to 5 bases and at J to 8 bases, leaving 10 bases not matched to a gene. Germline V CDR1 and CDR2: LGHNA, YSLEER. CDR3 DNA: TGCGCCAGCAGCGCAGGCTCCGGGACAGGGGGGGAAAAACTGTTTTTT. As protein: CASSAGSGTGGEKLFF.

The chain links TRBV9 to TRBJ1-2; the match to TRBD1 covers 8 bases. This CDR3 region has 14 residues. Germline-derived CDR1 and CDR2 are SGDLS and YYNGEE. The V and J ends lost 4 bases and 3 bases, in that order; junction bases with no gene match: 5. The CDR3 reads CASSPQGEYYGYTF. The CDR3 bases are TGTGCCAGCAGCCCACAGGGGGAATACTATGGCTACACCTTC.

This clone has just a few counts. This chain joins TRBV9 and TRBJ1-3; D is unclear. There are 14 residues in the CDR3. Trimming left V 2 bases short and J 0 bases short, with 6 bases between. Germline CDR1 is SGDLS and CDR2 is YYNGEE. The CDR3 DNA reads as TGTGCCAGCAGCGTTGCTAGCTCTGGAAACACCATATATTTT. Translated, it gives CASSVASSGNTIYF.

This sequence joins TRBV7-2 and TRBJ2-5; no reliable D call. Germline V gene lookup returns CDR1 SGHTA and CDR2 FQGNSA. This CDR3 has 11 residues. Trimming stripped 2 bases from V and 5 bases from J, with 3 bases between. The CDR3 region is CASSLSETQYF. The CDR3 nucleotides are TGTGCCAGCAGCTTATCGGAGACCCAGTACTTC.

The V call is TRBV9, the J call TRBJ1-2; D gene ambiguous. The length of the CDR3 is 14 residues. CDR1 and CDR2 from the germline V gene are SGDLS and YYNGEE. Trimming pared 3 bases from V and 5 bases from J, leaving 14 bases between. CDR3 region: CASSALPNLYGYTF. CDR3 bases: TGTGCCAGCAGCGCACTACCCAACCTTTATGGCTACACCTTC.

The chain recombines TRBV4-2 with TRBJ1-5, with D possibly matching TRBD1 (6 bases). Trimming shortened V by 4 bases and J by 1 base, and 11 bases separated the two germline ends. Germline CDR1 reads LGHNA; CDR2 reads YNFKEQ. This CDR3 is 15 amino acids long. The CDR3 DNA reads TGTGCCAGCAGCCGATCGACAGGAAGCAATCAGCCCCAGCATTTT. Translation gives CASSRSTGSNQPQHF.

CDR3 DNA: TGTGCCAGCTCAAAGTCGGGTGGCACTGAAGCTTTCTTT. Its protein product is CASSKSGGTEAFF. V usage is TRBV18 and J usage is TRBJ1-1; D call uncertain. The CDR3 sequence is 13 residues long. V was pared by 5 bases and J by 4 bases, with 11 bases between. Germline V gives CDR1 KGHSH, CDR2 LQKENI.

V usage is TRBV29-1 and J usage is TRBJ2-5; TRBD2 matches 9 bases. There are 13 residues in the CDR3. Germline CDR1 is SQVTM and CDR2 is ANQGSEA. V dropped 8 bases and J dropped 5; count of bases not matched to a gene: 9. The CDR3 is CSSSGRWDETQYF. The CDR3 coding sequence is TGCAGCTCAAGCGGGAGGTGGGATGAGACCCAGTACTTC.

The genes are TRBV18 and TRBJ1-1; 8 bases are shared with TRBD1. V trimming: 6 bases; J trimming: 4 bases; junction bases outside the gene matches: 7. Germline assignment: CDR1 KGHSH and CDR2 LQKENI. This CDR3 contains 14 residues. The CDR3: CASSSLDRGTEAFF. DNA for the CDR3: TGTGCCAGCTCTTCCCTTGACAGGGGCACTGAAGCTTTCTTT.

This clone is a singleton in its sample. The chain has TRBV30 and TRBJ1-1; possible D gene TRBD1, 5 bases. V shed 0 bases and J shed 8 bases, with 13 bases lying between them. Germline V gives CDR1 GTSNPN, CDR2 SVGIG (reference sequence). This CDR3 is 13 amino acids long. Written as DNA, the CDR3 is TGTGCCTGGAGTGTACAGGTCTTAGCCGAAGCTTTCTTT. Translation gives CAWSVQVLAEAFF.

This clone was detected a few times. The V gene is TRBV7-9, the J gene TRBJ1-1; possible D gene TRBD1, 5 bases. The ends were cut back, 0 bases at V and 7 bases at J, with 12 bases in the middle. CDR3 length: 14 amino acids. Germline CDR1 SEHNR, CDR2 FQNEAQ (reference sequence). The CDR3 here is CASSLAGGMDEAFF. The DNA for the CDR3 is TGTGCCAGCAGCTTAGCGGGGGGAATGGATGAAGCTTTCTTT.

This clone showed up just a few times. The chain couples TRBV6-1 to TRBJ1-4; tentatively, D is TRBD1 (6 bases). Looked up from germline, CDR1 is MNHNS and CDR2 is SASEGT. The CDR3 runs to 15 residues. The V end lost 10 bases, the J end lost 5 bases, and 20 bases lay between the germline ends. The CDR3 sequence: CATRVHRVENEKLFF. For the CDR3, the DNA is TGTGCCACCAGAGTCCACAGGGTCGAGAATGAAAAACTGTTTTTT.

The chain recombines TRBV9 with TRBJ2-3, with D perhaps matching TRBD2 (6 bases). V was clipped by 0 bases and J by 9 bases, with 11 bases between them. The CDR3 spans 13 residues. CDR1 and CDR2 (germline): SGDLS, YYNGEE. CDR3 residues: CASSVGGVNTQYF. DNA for the CDR3: TGTGCCAGCAGCGTAGGGGGGGTCAACACGCAGTATTTT.

The chain combines TRBV4-1 with TRBJ2-7, with a tentative D call TRBD1 (6 bases). This CDR3 comprises 15 residues. Per germline, CDR1 MGHRA and CDR2 YSYEKL. V was cut by 3 bases and J by 5 bases, with 17 bases left in between. The CDR3 DNA reads TGCGCCAGCAGCCATCCACAGGGAAGGGCAAACGAGCAGTACTTC. This encodes CASSHPQGRANEQYF.

This clone has a handful of counts. V and J are TRBV5-1 and TRBJ2-1; D not certain. Germline-derived CDR1 and CDR2 are SGHRS and YFSETQ. Trimming pared 0 bases from V and 5 bases from J, leaving 9 bases between. The CDR3 runs 14 residues. The CDR3 nucleotides read TGCGCCAGCAGCTTGGGGCAGGTTAACAATGAGCAGTTCTTC. It specifies CASSLGQVNNEQFF.

The chain links TRBV7-2 to TRBJ1-1, with D tentatively TRBD1 (6 bases). CDR1 is SGHTA, CDR2 FQGNSA, per germline. The CDR3 sequence is 12 residues long. Trimming took off 5 bases at V and 8 bases at J, with 12 bases between the two ends. Here the CDR3 reads CASSPRQDEAFF. For the CDR3, the DNA is TGTGCCAGCAGCCCTAGACAGGACGAAGCTTTCTTT.

This sequence joins TRBV20-1 and TRBJ2-7; a possible D gene is TRBD1 (6 bases). V was trimmed by 5 bases and J by 5 bases, leaving 10 bases between them. CDR1 is DFQATT and CDR2 is SNEGSKA in the germline V gene (reference sequence). The CDR3 is made up of 11 amino acids. In DNA, the CDR3 is TGCAGTGCTTCGGACAGTGACGAGCAGTACTTC. Protein sequence: CSASDSDEQYF.

The chain carries TRBV30 and TRBJ1-2; TRBD1 might be the D (5 bases). CDR1 and CDR2 (germline): GTSNPN, SVGIG (reference sequence). This CDR3 contains 12 residues. Between the trimmed V and J ends, which lost 7 bases and 4 bases, there was a span of 13 bases. The chain's CDR3 is CASTQEIYGYTF. In DNA, the CDR3 is TGTGCCTCTACACAGGAAATCTATGGCTACACCTTC.

This clone was detected once. The gene calls are TRBV20-1 and TRBJ2-7, with a possible D match to TRBD1 (6 bases). There are 11 residues in the CDR3. CDR1 is DFQATT, CDR2 SNEGSKA, per germline (reference sequence). The V gene lost 6 bases and the J gene lost 4 bases, with 10 bases spanning the gap. The CDR3 coding sequence is TGCAGTGCAACACAGGGTTACGAGCAGTACTTC. Its protein product is CSATQGYEQYF.

There are a few counts of this clone. This chain links TRBV6-1 with TRBJ2-6; possible D gene TRBD2, 5 bases. Germline CDR1 and CDR2: MNHNS and SASEGT. The CDR3 has 15 amino acids. V lost 10 bases, J lost 0 bases, and 13 bases lay in between. The CDR3 loop is CATTLAHSGANVLTF. The CDR3 DNA is TGTGCCACGACCCTAGCCCACTCTGGGGCCAACGTCCTGACTTTC.